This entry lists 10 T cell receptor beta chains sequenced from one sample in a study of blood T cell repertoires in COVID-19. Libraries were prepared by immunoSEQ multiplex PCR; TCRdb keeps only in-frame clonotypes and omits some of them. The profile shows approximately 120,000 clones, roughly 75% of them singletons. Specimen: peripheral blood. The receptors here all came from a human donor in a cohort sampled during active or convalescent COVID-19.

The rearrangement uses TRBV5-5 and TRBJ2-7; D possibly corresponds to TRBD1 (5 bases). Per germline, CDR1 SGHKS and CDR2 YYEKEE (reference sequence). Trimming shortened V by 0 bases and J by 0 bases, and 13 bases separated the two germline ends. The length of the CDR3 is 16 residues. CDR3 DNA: TGTGCCAGCAGCTTGGGGCCAGGGTCGAGCTCCTACGAGCAGTACTTC. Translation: CASSLGPGSSSYEQYF.

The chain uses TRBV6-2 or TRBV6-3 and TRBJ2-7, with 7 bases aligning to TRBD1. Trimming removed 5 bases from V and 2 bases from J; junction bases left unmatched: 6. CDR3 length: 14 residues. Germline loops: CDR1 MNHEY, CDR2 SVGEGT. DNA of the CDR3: TGTGCCAGCAGTCTACAGGGGACCCCCTACGAGCAGTACTTC. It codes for CASSLQGTPYEQYF.

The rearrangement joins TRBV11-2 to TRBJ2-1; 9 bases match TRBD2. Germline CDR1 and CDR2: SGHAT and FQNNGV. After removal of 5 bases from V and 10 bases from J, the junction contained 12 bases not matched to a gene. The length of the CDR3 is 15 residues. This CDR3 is CASSPRGGAGGEQFF. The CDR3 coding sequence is TGTGCCAGCAGCCCCAGGGGGGGCGCGGGAGGGGAGCAGTTCTTC. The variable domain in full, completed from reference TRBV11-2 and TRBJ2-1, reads EAGVAQSPRYKIIEKRQSVAFWCNPISGHATLYWYQQILGQGPKLLIQFQNNGVVDDSQLPKDRFSAERLKGVDSTLKIQPAKLEDSAVYLCASSPRGGAGGEQFFGPGTRLTVL.

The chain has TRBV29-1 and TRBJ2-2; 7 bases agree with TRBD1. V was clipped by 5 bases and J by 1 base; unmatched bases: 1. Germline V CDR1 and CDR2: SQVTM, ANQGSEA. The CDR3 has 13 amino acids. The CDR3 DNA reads TGCAGCGTTAGGACAGGGAACACCGGGGAGCTGTTTTTT. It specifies CSVRTGNTGELFF.

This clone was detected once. In DNA form, the CDR3 reads TGTGCCAGCAGCTTGGGTAGGGGAGGATCGTACGAGCAGTACTTC. It yields the protein CASSLGRGGSYEQYF. The genes are TRBV5-6 and TRBJ2-7; D possibly corresponds to TRBD2 (6 bases). Germline CDR1 and CDR2: SGHDT and YYEEEE. V was clipped by 0 bases and J by 4 bases, with 14 bases between them. CDR3 length equals 15 residues.

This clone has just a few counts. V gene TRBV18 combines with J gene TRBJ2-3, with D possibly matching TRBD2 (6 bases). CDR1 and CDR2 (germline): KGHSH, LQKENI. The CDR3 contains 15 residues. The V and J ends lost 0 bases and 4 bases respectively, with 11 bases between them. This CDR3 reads CASSPPSGQSDTQYF. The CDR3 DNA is TGTGCCAGCTCACCACCGAGCGGGCAGTCAGATACGCAGTATTTT.

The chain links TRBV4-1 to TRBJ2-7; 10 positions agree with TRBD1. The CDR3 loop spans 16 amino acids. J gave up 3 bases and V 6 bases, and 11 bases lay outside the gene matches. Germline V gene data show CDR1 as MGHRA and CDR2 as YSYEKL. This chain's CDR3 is CASSMGPGQGNYEQYF. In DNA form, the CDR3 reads TGCGCCAGCAGTATGGGACCGGGACAGGGGAACTACGAGCAGTACTTC.

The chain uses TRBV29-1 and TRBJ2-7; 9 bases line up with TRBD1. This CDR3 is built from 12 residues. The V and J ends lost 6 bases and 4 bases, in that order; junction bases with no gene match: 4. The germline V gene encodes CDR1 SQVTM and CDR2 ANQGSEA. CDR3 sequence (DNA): TGCAGCGTCGCCGGGACAGGGTACGAGCAGTACTTC. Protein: CSVAGTGYEQYF.

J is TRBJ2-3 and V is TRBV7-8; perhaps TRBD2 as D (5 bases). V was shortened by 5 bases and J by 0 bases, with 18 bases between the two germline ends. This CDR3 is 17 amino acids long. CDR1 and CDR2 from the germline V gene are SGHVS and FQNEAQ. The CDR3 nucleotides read TGTGCCAGCAGCCCGCCCGGCGGTAGCGCTAGCACAGATACGCAGTATTTT. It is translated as CASSPPGGSASTDTQYF.

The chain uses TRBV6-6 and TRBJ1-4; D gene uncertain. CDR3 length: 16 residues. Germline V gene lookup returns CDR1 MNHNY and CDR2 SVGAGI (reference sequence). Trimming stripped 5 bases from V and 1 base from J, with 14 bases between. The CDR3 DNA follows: TGTGCCAGCAGTCTCACGGGGTCTAGAACTAATGAAAAACTGTTTTTT. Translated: CASSLTGSRTNEKLFF.